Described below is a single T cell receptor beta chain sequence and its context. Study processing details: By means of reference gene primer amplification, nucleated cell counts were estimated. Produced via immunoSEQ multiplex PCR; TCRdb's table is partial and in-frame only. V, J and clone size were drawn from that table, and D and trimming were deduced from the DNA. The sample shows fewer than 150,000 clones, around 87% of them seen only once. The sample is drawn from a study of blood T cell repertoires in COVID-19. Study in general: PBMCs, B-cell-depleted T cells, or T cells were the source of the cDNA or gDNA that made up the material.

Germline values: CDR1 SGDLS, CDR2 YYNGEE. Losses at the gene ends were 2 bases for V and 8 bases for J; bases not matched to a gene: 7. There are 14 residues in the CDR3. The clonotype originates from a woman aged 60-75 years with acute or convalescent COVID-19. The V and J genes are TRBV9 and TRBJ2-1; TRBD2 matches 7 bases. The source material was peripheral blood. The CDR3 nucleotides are TGTGCCAGCAGCGTGGGGGGAGGGCCGGATGAGCAGTTCTTC. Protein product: CASSVGGGPDEQFF.